Listed below are T cell receptor beta chains from one sample, sequenced in a study of radiotherapy plus CTLA-4 blockade in lung cancer. This table comes from immunoSEQ multiplex PCR, and its TCRdb copy is limited to in-frame clones, with some not included. The sample includes some 67,000 clones, approximately 76% of them seen just once. This specimen consisted of peripheral blood, obtained from a patient treated with radiotherapy plus ipilimumab. Receptors originate from a human donor with non-small cell lung cancer whose response to radiotherapy plus ipilimumab could not be evaluated. Some clones in this sample may be carry-over from other donors' samples. CDR3s include the opening cysteine and the closing phenylalanine or tryptophan. Each record gives: V gene, J gene, clone size, D gene, CDR3 DNA, CDR3 protein. The D gene is left open where the match is weak. A row's size may be missing; if present it is once, few, many or a size class.

V: TRBV18
J: TRBJ1-4
size: NA
D: NA
DNA: TGTGCCAGCTCAACAGACACTTACACTAATGAAAAACTGTTTTTT
CDR3: CASSTDTYTNEKLFF

V: TRBV27
J: TRBJ2-1
size: NA
D: TRBD1
DNA: TGTGCCAGCAGGACTACAGGGGGAACTGAGCAGTTCTTC
CDR3: CASRTTGGTEQFF

V: TRBV5-1
J: TRBJ2-3
size: NA
D: NA
DNA: TGCGCCAGCAGAGCAGGGGTGGAGGGCACAGATACGCAGTATTTT
CDR3: CASRAGVEGTDTQYF

V: TRBV7-6
J: TRBJ2-7
size: NA
D: NA
DNA: TGTGCCAGCAGCACCCCCCAGGGGGGTGACTACGAGCAGTACTTC
CDR3: CASSTPQGGDYEQYF

V: TRBV11-1
J: TRBJ2-7
size: NA
D: TRBD1
DNA: TGTGCCAGCAGCCCGGGACAGCGATTTAGGAGTGCCTTC
CDR3: CASSPGQRFRSAF

V: TRBV6-5
J: TRBJ2-3
size: NA
D: TRBD1
DNA: TGTGCCAGCTTCCCCCAGGGGGCGTCTTTGGATACGCAGTATTTT
CDR3: CASFPQGASLDTQYF

V: TRBV2
J: TRBJ1-5
size: NA
D: NA
DNA: TGTGCCAGCAGTGAACCAGGGAGCAATCAGCCCCAGCATTTT
CDR3: CASSEPGSNQPQHF

V: TRBV21-1
J: TRBJ1-1
size: NA
D: NA
DNA: TGTGCCAGCAATACAACCAACCTTGCCGACAGGGGAGCTTTCTTT
CDR3: CASNTTNLADRGAFF

V: TRBV4-2
J: TRBJ1-1
size: NA
D: NA
DNA: TGTGCCAGCAGCCAAGAAGTATCAGGGGCCATGAACACTGAAGCTTTCTTT
CDR3: CASSQEVSGAMNTEAFF

V: TRBV7-3
J: TRBJ2-7
size: NA
D: TRBD2
DNA: TGTGCCAGCAGCGTGACTAGCACGGACGAGCAGTACTTC
CDR3: CASSVTSTDEQYF

V: TRBV10-3
J: TRBJ1-1
size: NA
D: NA
DNA: TGTGCCATCTCCCCAGGGCCGAACACTGAAGCTTTCTTT
CDR3: CAISPGPNTEAFF

V: TRBV5-1
J: TRBJ2-7
size: NA
D: TRBD1
DNA: TGCGCCAGCAGCTCGGGACAGGGACTGGTCTACGAGCAGTACTTC
CDR3: CASSSGQGLVYEQYF

V: TRBV6-1
J: TRBJ2-5
size: NA
D: TRBD1
DNA: TGTGCCAGCAGAGACAGGGGAACAGAGACCCAGTACTTC
CDR3: CASRDRGTETQYF

V: TRBV5-4
J: TRBJ1-2
size: NA
D: TRBD1
DNA: TGTGCCAGCAGCTTACAGGGGCAGGGCTATGGCTACACCTTC
CDR3: CASSLQGQGYGYTF

V: TRBV7-9
J: TRBJ1-5
size: once
D: NA
DNA: TGTGCCAGCAGCTTAAAGGAGAGCAATCAGCCCCAGCATTTT
CDR3: CASSLKESNQPQHF

V: TRBV2
J: TRBJ1-5
size: NA
D: NA
DNA: TGTGCCAGCAGTGAACTGGGGGGAATTCAGCCCCAGCATTTT
CDR3: CASSELGGIQPQHF

V: TRBV11-2
J: TRBJ2-1
size: once
D: TRBD1
DNA: TGTGCCAGCAGCCGTGACAGGGTCCATGAGCAGTTCTTC
CDR3: CASSRDRVHEQFF

V: TRBV5-1
J: TRBJ2-3
size: NA
D: NA
DNA: TGCGCCAGCAGCTTGTTAACTAGCATCGCAGATACGCAGTATTTT
CDR3: CASSLLTSIADTQYF

V: TRBV11-1
J: TRBJ2-7
size: NA
D: TRBD2
DNA: TGTGCCAGCAGCTTATTGGCGGGGGAATCCTACGAGCAGTACTTC
CDR3: CASSLLAGESYEQYF

V: TRBV9
J: TRBJ2-3
size: NA
D: NA
DNA: TGTGCCAGCAGTCGAGGGGGGGAATTCACAGATACGCAGTATTTT
CDR3: CASSRGGEFTDTQYF

V: TRBV7-8
J: TRBJ2-7
size: few
D: TRBD1
DNA: TGTGCCAGCAGCCCCGGGACAGGGGTTGAGCAGTACTTC
CDR3: CASSPGTGVEQYF

V: TRBV7-8
J: TRBJ1-1
size: NA
D: NA
DNA: TGTGCCAGCACCCCCCTCTTGAACACTGAAGCTTTCTTT
CDR3: CASTPLLNTEAFF

V: TRBV10-2
J: TRBJ1-4
size: NA
D: TRBD1
DNA: TGCGCCAGCAGCCCAAACCGACAGGGACCGGGTGAAAAACTGTTTTTT
CDR3: CASSPNRQGPGEKLFF

V: TRBV6-1
J: TRBJ2-5
size: NA
D: NA
DNA: TGTGCCAGCAGTGAAAGTATGGCGGGGTTGCAGTACCAAGAGACCCAGTACTTC
CDR3: CASSESMAGLQYQETQYF

V: TRBV5-1
J: TRBJ2-5
size: NA
D: TRBD2
DNA: TGCGCCAGCAGCTCGGGACTAGCGGGGGGGCACGAGACCCAGTACTTC
CDR3: CASSSGLAGGHETQYF

V: TRBV28
J: TRBJ1-1
size: NA
D: NA
DNA: TGTGCCAGCAGTTCCCCCTGGCTGAACACTGAAGCTTTCTTT
CDR3: CASSSPWLNTEAFF

V: TRBV18
J: TRBJ1-4
size: NA
D: NA
DNA: TGTGCCAGCTCACCAGGACAGCGGACAGAAAAACTGTTTTTT
CDR3: CASSPGQRTEKLFF